Sequencing of this T cell receptor (beta chain) was carried out in a study of blood T cell repertoires in COVID-19 (dated by TCRdb to about 2020). Turning to the overall study: Samples covering the acute and convalescent phases of COVID-19 were provided by collaborators in the United States, Italy and Spain. The material from the prospective study consisted of cDNA or gDNA derived from T cells, B-cell-depleted T cells, or PBMCs. The dataset comprised deeply sampled blood TCRbeta repertoires from subjects exposed to, actively infected with, or recovered from COVID-19. A freely available public database, intended as a resource for researchers studying the immune response to SARS-CoV-2, is where the repertoires were released. The samples were drawn from the first 160 participants of the ongoing ImmuneRACE study and from 950 to 1,500 subjects provided by 6 global collaborators. Sample metadata almost always included a de-identified subject ID, COVID-19 status, age in years and sex. Where available, HLA class I and class II types were obtained from metadata supplied by the sample provider rather than from assay-based typing. General findings and caveats noted by the study authors: Clinical and demographic metadata were provided uncurated, with the amount varying by source and participant.

TCRbeta CDR3 regions were amplified from genomic DNA using the immunoSEQ Assay, a bias-controlled multiplex PCR. In the original analysis: The number of nucleated cells in each sample was estimated by amplification of reference gene primers within the assay. To quantify the absolute abundance of each unique TCRbeta CDR3 rearrangement, sequence reads were collapsed and filtered. For each sample, productive Simpson clonality was calculated by taking the square root of Simpson's diversity index across productive rearrangements. This immuneACCESS table, as held by TCRdb, lists in-frame sequences with V and J called but not all clones. Of the missing ones, under half trace to an unresolved V gene in checked studies; the others have no known cause. V and J calls and clone size come straight from that table; D and trimming were deduced from the DNA. The table for this sample lists about 110,000 clones; roughly 86% of them were counted only once. Approximately 4.7% of the sample lies in the top ten.

Points on this clone: Its antigen remains undetermined. There are no base qualities to consult, and no much larger clone falls within one base.

Reading the germline V gene (reference sequence) gives CDR1 MNHNY and CDR2 SVGAGI. V lost 2 bases and J lost 12 bases; the stretch between them is 11 bases long. The CDR3 runs 12 residues from the cysteine to the phenylalanine. Only the CDR3 part of the read is kept: 36 bases, read in frame from the first base. Whole blood was collected in K2EDTA tubes by collaborating institutions according to the institutions' own protocols. Collaborator samples were shipped for TCRbeta analysis as frozen whole blood, isolated PBMCs, or DNA extracted from either sample type. The sequence joins TRBV6-6 to TRBJ2-1, and TRBD2 may be the D gene, going by 6 matching bases. The sequence was collected from a man aged 35-49 years with acute or convalescent COVID-19. Specimen: peripheral blood. Read as DNA, the sequence is TGTGCCAGCAGTTACGGCCAGGAGGGGCAGTTCTTC. The translation is CASSYGQEGQFF.